The 17 T cell receptor beta chains listed next were all sequenced from one sample in a study of early T cells in non-severe SARS-CoV-2 infection. In TCRdb, the 5' RACE reads were re-called with MiXCR into one record per CDR3 protein. Of around 58,000 distinct CDR3 sequences listed, less than 9.5% are singletons. The sequenced sample was whole blood, obtained at baseline. The receptors originated from an adult who was a healthcare worker with PCR-confirmed SARS-CoV-2 infection or an uninfected control (not recorded which).

This sequence joins TRBV20-1 and TRBJ1-2, with D hard to call. CDR1 and CDR2 (germline): DFQATT, SNEGSKA (reference sequence). V was pared by 6 bases and J by 8 bases, with 13 bases between. This CDR3 has 11 residues. In nucleotides, the CDR3 is TGCAGTGCAAACCGGGTGTTCGGCTACACCTTC. Translated: CSANRVFGYTF.

This clonotype came up a few times. The chain employs TRBV29-1 and TRBJ2-3; no clear D gene. CDR1 is SQVTM and CDR2 is ANQGSEA in the germline V gene. V was pared by 4 bases and J by 7 bases, with 12 bases between. The CDR3 consists of 12 residues. CDR3 DNA: TGCAGCGTTGCCGACTGGCTCAATACGCAGTATTTT. This encodes CSVADWLNTQYF.

This clonotype was recorded only once. The CDR3 coding sequence is TGTGCCAGCAGCTTAGTGGCGGAAGAGACCCAGTACTTC. It specifies CASSLVAEETQYF. The genes are TRBV11-2 and TRBJ2-5; D is unresolved. Germline CDR1 SGHAT, CDR2 FQNNGV. This CDR3 is built from 13 residues. Trimming left V 1 base short and J 3 bases short, with 6 bases between.

This clonotype was observed many times. V is TRBV11-2 and J is TRBJ2-7; 8 bases agree with TRBD1. J gave up 7 bases and V 4 bases, and 6 bases lay outside the gene matches. Germline assignment: CDR1 SGHAT and CDR2 FQNNGV. This CDR3 has 13 residues. CDR3 protein: CASSSGTGGEQYF. In DNA, the CDR3 is TGTGCCAGCAGCTCCGGGACAGGCGGGGAGCAGTACTTC.

This clonotype was seen many times. V gene TRBV7-9 combines with J gene TRBJ2-3; 7 bases are shared with TRBD2. Germline CDR1 reads SEHNR; CDR2 reads FQNEAQ (reference sequence). The CDR3 sequence is 12 residues long. The ends lost 4 bases at V and 7 bases at J; junction bases unmatched: 2. The CDR3: CASSWTSNTQYF. CDR3 sequence (DNA): TGTGCCAGCAGCTGGACTAGTAATACGCAGTATTTT.

The gene calls are TRBV18 and TRBJ1-2; tentatively, D is TRBD1 (5 bases). The CDR3 totals 15 residues. V dropped 3 bases and J dropped 8 bases, with 19 bases sitting between them. The germline gives CDR1 KGHSH, CDR2 LQKENI. This CDR3 reads CASSPERQSNRGYTF. In DNA form, the CDR3 reads TGTGCCAGCTCACCGGAGCGGCAGTCCAACAGGGGCTACACCTTC.

This clonotype was recorded many times. The rearrangement joins TRBV18 to TRBJ1-6; TRBD1 aligns across 7 bases. Germline trimming cut 5 bases from V and 0 bases from J; bases unmatched to any gene: 4. Germline V CDR1 and CDR2: KGHSH, LQKENI. CDR3 length: 16 amino acids. The CDR3 protein is CASSGQASSYNSPLHF. DNA of the CDR3: TGTGCCAGCTCAGGACAGGCGAGCTCCTATAATTCACCCCTCCACTTT.

This clonotype was found a few times. The J gene is TRBJ2-1, the V gene TRBV30, with D tentatively TRBD1 (6 bases). The CDR3 has 13 residues. V gave up 0 bases and J gave up 9 bases, with 12 bases separating them. Germline CDR1 and CDR2: GTSNPN and SVGIG (reference sequence). Here the CDR3 reads CAWSVNRDIEQFF. The CDR3 bases are TGTGCCTGGAGTGTGAACAGGGATATTGAGCAGTTCTTC.

This clonotype was seen many times. The chain has TRBV7-9 and TRBJ1-3; D unclear. CDR1 SEHNR and CDR2 FQNEAQ come from the germline V gene (reference sequence). The CDR3 sequence is 15 residues long. Trimming took 6 bases from V and 0 from J, leaving 12 bases between them. CDR3 DNA sequence: TGTGCCAGCAGTGATACATCTCACTCTGGAAACACCATATATTTT. Protein sequence: CASSDTSHSGNTIYF.

This clonotype was observed at least ten times. This chain uses TRBV14 with TRBJ2-3; D remains unclear. The germline V gene encodes CDR1 SGHDN and CDR2 FVKESK. Between the trimmed V and J ends, which lost 3 bases and 6 bases, there was a span of 10 bases. The CDR3 spans 13 residues. CDR3 region: CASSQDGSDTQYF. In DNA, the CDR3 is TGTGCCAGCAGCCAGGACGGTTCGGATACGCAGTATTTT.

This clonotype showed up many times. The chain is built from TRBV25-1 and TRBJ2-4; a weak D match, TRBD2 (6 bases). Per germline, CDR1 MGHDK and CDR2 SYGVNS. This CDR3 has 17 residues. V lost 1 base to trimming and J lost 2 bases, with 15 bases between them. CDR3 nucleotides: TGTGCCAGCAGTGAATCTTGGGGAGGTAGGACCAAAAACATTCAGTACTTC. As protein: CASSESWGGRTKNIQYF.

J is TRBJ2-5 and V is TRBV6-5, with D possibly matching TRBD1 (6 bases). Trimming took off 6 bases at V and 1 base at J, with 21 bases between the two ends. This CDR3 has 17 amino acids. Germline lookup yields CDR1 MNHEY and CDR2 SVGAGI. CDR3 protein: CASRDSATGWGQETQYF. The CDR3 nucleotides are TGTGCCAGCAGAGATTCAGCGACAGGATGGGGCCAAGAGACCCAGTACTTC.

This clonotype was seen at least ten times. The genes are TRBV28 and TRBJ1-5; the D is unclear. Looked up from germline, CDR1 is MDHEN and CDR2 is SYDVKM. V shed 2 bases and J shed 9 bases, with 11 bases lying between them. The CDR3 has 13 residues. The CDR3 sequence is CASSLRVLLPQHF. CDR3 nucleotide sequence: TGTGCCAGCAGTTTACGGGTATTGCTGCCCCAGCATTTT. Based on the CDR3 plus reference TRBV28 and TRBJ1-5, the full variable domain is DVKVTQSSRYLVKRTGEKVFLECVQDMDHENMFWYRQDPGLGLRLIYFSYDVKMKEKGDIPEGYSVSREKKERFSLILESASTNQTSMYLCASSLRVLLPQHFGDGTRLSIL.

V gene TRBV7-8 combines with J gene TRBJ2-3; no reliable D call. The CDR3 has 13 amino acids. The germline gives CDR1 SGHVS, CDR2 FQNEAQ. V shed 5 bases and J shed 4 bases, with 10 bases lying between them. CDR3 amino acids: CASSPHRADTQYF. Here the CDR3 DNA reads TGTGCCAGCAGCCCCCACCGGGCAGATACGCAGTATTTT.

V gene TRBV5-1 combines with J gene TRBJ2-1; 10 positions match TRBD1. V gave up 4 bases and J gave up 6 bases; unmatched junction bases: 7. CDR3 size: 15 residues. From germline, CDR1 is SGHRS and CDR2 YFSETQ. CDR3 bases: TGCGCCAGCAGCCCTCGGACAGGGGGTGGCAATGAGCAGTTCTTC. Residues: CASSPRTGGGNEQFF.

This clonotype turned up a few times. This chain connects TRBV5-1 to TRBJ1-5, with 12 bases identical to TRBD1. The ends lost 0 bases at V and 1 base at J; junction bases unmatched: 8. CDR1 and CDR2 from the germline V gene are SGHRS and YFSETQ. This CDR3 has 19 residues. CDR3: CASSLDPGTGGGSNQPQHF. The CDR3 region has the DNA TGCGCCAGCAGCTTGGACCCGGGGACAGGGGGCGGAAGCAATCAGCCCCAGCATTTT. Together with reference TRBV5-1 and TRBJ1-5, the CDR3 gives the full variable domain: KAGVTQTPRYLIKTRGQQVTLSCSPISGHRSVSWYQQTPGQGLQFLFEYFSETQRNKGNFPGRFSGRQFSNSRSEMNVSTLELGDSALYLCASSLDPGTGGGSNQPQHFGDGTRLSIL.

This clonotype was counted a few times. The chain has TRBV6-2 or TRBV6-3 and TRBJ2-1; TRBD2 is a possible D gene (7 bases). Germline lookup yields CDR1 MNHEY and CDR2 SVGEGT. V lost 2 bases and J 5 bases, leaving 16 bases between the germline ends. CDR3 length: 16 residues. CDR3 sequence: CASSYPAGALNNEQFF. Written as DNA, the CDR3 is TGTGCCAGCAGTTACCCGGCGGGGGCCTTAAACAATGAGCAGTTCTTC.